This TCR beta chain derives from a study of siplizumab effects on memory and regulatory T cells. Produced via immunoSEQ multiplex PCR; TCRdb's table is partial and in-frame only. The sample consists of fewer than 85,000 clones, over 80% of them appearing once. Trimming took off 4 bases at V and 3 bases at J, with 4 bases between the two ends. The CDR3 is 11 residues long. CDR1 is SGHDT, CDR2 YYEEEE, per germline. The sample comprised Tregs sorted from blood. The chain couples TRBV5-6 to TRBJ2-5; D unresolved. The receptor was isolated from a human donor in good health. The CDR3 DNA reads TGTGCCAGCAGCCGGGAAGAGACCCAGTACTTC. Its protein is CASSREETQYF. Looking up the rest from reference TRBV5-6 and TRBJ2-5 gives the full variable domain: DAGVTQSPTHLIKTRGQQVTLRCSPKSGHDTVSWYQQALGQGPQFIFQYYEEEERQRGNFPDRFSGHQFPNYSSELNVNALLLGDSALYLCASSREETQYFGPGTRLLVL.